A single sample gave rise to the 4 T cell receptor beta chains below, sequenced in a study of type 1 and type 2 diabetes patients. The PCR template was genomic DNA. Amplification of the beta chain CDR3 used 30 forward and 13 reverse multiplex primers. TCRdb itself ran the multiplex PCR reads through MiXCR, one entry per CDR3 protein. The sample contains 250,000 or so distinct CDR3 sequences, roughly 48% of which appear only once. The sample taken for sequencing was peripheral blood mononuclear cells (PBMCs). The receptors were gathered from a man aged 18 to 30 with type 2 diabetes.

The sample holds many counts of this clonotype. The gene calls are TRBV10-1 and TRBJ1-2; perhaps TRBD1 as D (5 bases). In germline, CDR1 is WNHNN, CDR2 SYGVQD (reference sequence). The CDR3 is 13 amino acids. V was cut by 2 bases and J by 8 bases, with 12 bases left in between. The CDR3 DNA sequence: TGCGCCAGCAGTGAGGACAGACTTCACGGCTACACCTTC. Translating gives CASSEDRLHGYTF.

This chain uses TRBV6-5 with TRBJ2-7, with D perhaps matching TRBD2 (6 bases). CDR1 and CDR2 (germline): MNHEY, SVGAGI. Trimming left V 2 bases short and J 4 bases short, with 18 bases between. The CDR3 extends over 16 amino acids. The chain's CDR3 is CASSYQGIGGSYEQYF. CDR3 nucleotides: TGTGCCAGCAGTTACCAGGGTATCGGGGGTAGTTACGAGCAGTACTTC.

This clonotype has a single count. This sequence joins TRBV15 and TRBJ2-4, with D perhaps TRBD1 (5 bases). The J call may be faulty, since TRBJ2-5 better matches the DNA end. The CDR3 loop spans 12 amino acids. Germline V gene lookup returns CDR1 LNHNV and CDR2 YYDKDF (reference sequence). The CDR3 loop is CATSRKGETQYF. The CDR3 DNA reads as TGTGCCACCAGCAGGAAGGGGGAGACCCAGTACTTC.

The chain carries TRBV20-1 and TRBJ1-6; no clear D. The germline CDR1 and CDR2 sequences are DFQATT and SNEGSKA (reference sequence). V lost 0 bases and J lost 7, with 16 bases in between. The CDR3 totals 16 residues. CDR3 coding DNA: TGCAGTGCTAGAGATTATGTTGGCAGTAGGAATTCACCCCTCCACTTT. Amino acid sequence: CSARDYVGSRNSPLHF.